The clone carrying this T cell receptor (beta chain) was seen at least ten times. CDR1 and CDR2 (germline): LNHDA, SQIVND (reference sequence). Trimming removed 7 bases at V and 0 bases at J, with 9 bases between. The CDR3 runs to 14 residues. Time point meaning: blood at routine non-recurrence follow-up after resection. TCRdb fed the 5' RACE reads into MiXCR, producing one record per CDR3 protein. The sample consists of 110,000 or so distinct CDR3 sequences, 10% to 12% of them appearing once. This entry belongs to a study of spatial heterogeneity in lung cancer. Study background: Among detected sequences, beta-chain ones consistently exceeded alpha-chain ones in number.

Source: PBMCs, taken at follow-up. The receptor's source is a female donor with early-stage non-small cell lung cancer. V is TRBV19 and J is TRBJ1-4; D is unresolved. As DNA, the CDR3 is TGTGCCAGTAAAGGCGGGGCAACTAATGAAAAACTGTTTTTT. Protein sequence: CASKGGATNEKLFF. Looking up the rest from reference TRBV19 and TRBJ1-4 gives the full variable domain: DGGITQSPKYLFRKEGQNVTLSCEQNLNHDAMYWYRQDPGQGLRLIYYSQIVNDFQKGDIAEGYSVSREKKESFPLTVTSAQKNPTAFYLCASKGGATNEKLFFGSGTQLSVL.